Listed below are T cell receptor beta chains from one sample, sequenced in a study of prognosis after radiotherapy for stage I lung cancer. In TCRdb, the multiplex PCR reads were re-called with MiXCR into one record per CDR3 protein. This table has 30,000 or so distinct CDR3 sequences, around 32% appearing once. The sample here was PBMCs, taken before or after stereotactic body radiation therapy (not recorded which). The receptor source for this set is a donor aged 50 or older with non-small cell lung cancer. Both conserved end residues are part of each CDR3. D genes are given only for firm matches. Size values are once, few and many counts, or a class for expanded clones, and some rows have none.

v_gene,j_gene,abundance,d_gene,CDR3nt,CDR3aa
TRBV7-2,TRBJ2-7,many,-,TGTGCCAGCAGCTTATACTCCGGGGCGAGGGGCTACGAGCAGTACTTC,CASSLYSGARGYEQYF
TRBV20-1,TRBJ2-6,-,-,TGCAGTGCAACTGGACCGAACTCTGGGGCCAACGTCCCGACTTTC,CSATGPNSGANVPTF
TRBV10-3,TRBJ2-7,once,TRBD2,TGTGCCATCAGTGTTGGGGGGGGTGATAGCTCCTACGAGCAGTACTTC,CAISVGGGDSSYEQYF
TRBV5-1,TRBJ2-1,many,-,TGCGCCAGCAGCTTGTTCCCAGGTCGTTACAATGAGCAGTTCTTC,CASSLFPGRYNEQFF
TRBV6-1,TRBJ1-6,-,TRBD1,TGTGCCAGCAGCAAGACCACAGGGGCCCCTGGTTCACCCCTCCACTTT,CASSKTTGAPGSPLHF
TRBV30,TRBJ2-7,many,-,TGTGCCTGGAGTTTACAGGACGGGTACGAGCAGTACTTC,CAWSLQDGYEQYF
TRBV11-1,TRBJ2-7,medium-sized,TRBD2,TGTGCCAGCAGCTTACGGCGGGGGGACCACTACGAGCAGTACTTC,CASSLRRGDHYEQYF
TRBV5-1,TRBJ2-7,many,TRBD2,TGCGCCAGCAGCTTAGCGGGGGGGCGTTACTCCTACGAGCAGTACTTC,CASSLAGGRYSYEQYF
TRBV5-6,TRBJ2-5,many,TRBD1,TGTGCCAGCAGCTTAACCCCGGGACAGGGCCGGGAGACCCAGTACTTC,CASSLTPGQGRETQYF
TRBV19,TRBJ1-4,many,-,TGTGCCAGTAGTAAACAGGGAGAAGATGAAAAACTGTTTTTT,CASSKQGEDEKLFF
TRBV18,TRBJ2-5,many,-,TGTGCCAGCTCAGGGACTGTCCAAGAGACCCAGTACTTC,CASSGTVQETQYF
TRBV6-1,TRBJ1-5,many,TRBD1,TGTGCCAGCAGAAATACAGGGGACAATCAGCCCCAGCATTTT,CASRNTGDNQPQHF
TRBV4-1,TRBJ1-1,-,-,TGCGCCAGCAGCCAAGTTCGCAGGAACACTGAAGCTTTCTTT,CASSQVRRNTEAFF
TRBV29-1,TRBJ2-3,few,-,TGCAGCGTCGGGGGATTCAGTAGGGATACGCAGTATTTT,CSVGGFSRDTQYF
TRBV3-1,TRBJ2-7,many,TRBD2,TGTGCCAGCAGCCAAGGGGTAGCGGGAGATCCCTACGAGCAGTACTTC,CASSQGVAGDPYEQYF
TRBV6-1,TRBJ1-6,medium-sized,-,TGTGCCAGCGGGGGCAGGGACAATTCACCCCTCCACTTT,CASGGRDNSPLHF
TRBV5-1,TRBJ2-5,many,-,TGCGCCAGCAGCTTAGGCAATGCTCAAGAGACCCAGTACTTC,CASSLGNAQETQYF
TRBV6-5,TRBJ1-1,many,-,TGTGCCAGCAGTTACGGGTCAAACACTGAAGCTTTCTTT,CASSYGSNTEAFF
TRBV12-3/TRBV12-4,TRBJ2-3,-,-,TGTGCCAGCAGTTCCCCAACTATCTGGAGCACAGATACGCAGTATTTT,CASSSPTIWSTDTQYF
TRBV6-5,TRBJ2-5,many,-,TGTGCCAGCAGTTACTCGACCGGAGAGACCCAGTACTTC,CASSYSTGETQYF
TRBV29-1,TRBJ1-2,-,-,TGCAGCGTTTGGGGGGGGTATGGCTACACCTTC,CSVWGGYGYTF
TRBV2,TRBJ2-7,-,TRBD1,TGTGCCAGCAAAGACCGGGACAGCTACGAGCAGTACTTC,CASKDRDSYEQYF
TRBV6-2/TRBV6-3,TRBJ1-1,once,-,TGTGCCAGCAGTGAAGGGGGGTTGCGTGTAAGGTCTGAAGCTTTCTTT,CASSEGGLRVRSEAFF
TRBV24-1,TRBJ1-2,many,TRBD1,TGTGCCACCAGTGATGCCGGGACAGGGGGCGCGAGAAACGGCTACACCTTC,CATSDAGTGGARNGYTF
TRBV12-3/TRBV12-4,TRBJ2-3,medium-sized,-,TGTGCCAGCAGTTTAATCGGGGGAGATACGCAGTATTTT,CASSLIGGDTQYF
TRBV6-1,TRBJ1-6,many,TRBD1,TGTGCCACAAAACCGGGACAGACATCACCCCTCCACTTT,CATKPGQTSPLHF
TRBV6-1,TRBJ2-1,once,-,TGTGCCAGCACCCAGCCAGGGAACAATGAGCAGTTCTTC,CASTQPGNNEQFF
TRBV11-1,TRBJ2-1,-,-,TGTGCCAGCAGACCCCTCCGGGACTTTACAGACAATGAGCAGCTCTTC,CASRPLRDFTDNEQLF
TRBV6-5,TRBJ1-1,many,-,TGTGCCAGCAGTTATTGGGGGAACACTGAAGCTTTCTTT,CASSYWGNTEAFF
TRBV27,TRBJ2-7,-,TRBD1,TGTGCCAGCAGTTCCACCGACCGGGACAGATACTACGAGCAGTACTTC,CASSSTDRDRYYEQYF
TRBV6-1,TRBJ2-7,-,TRBD1,TGTGCCAGCAGTCATCGCCGGGACAGGGACCACGAGCAGTACTTC,CASSHRRDRDHEQYF
TRBV7-2,TRBJ2-7,-,TRBD1,TGTGCCAGCAGCTTAGTGGGACAGGTTCCCTACGAGCAGTACTTC,CASSLVGQVPYEQYF
TRBV6-2/TRBV6-3,TRBJ1-1,-,-,TGTGCCAGCAGTTACTCGGGCGGGAAGGGAAATGTAGCTTTCTTT,CASSYSGGKGNVAFF
TRBV5-4,TRBJ2-5,many,TRBD1,TGTGCAGTGCAGGACAGGTCTAATCAAGAGACCCAGTACTTC,CAVQDRSNQETQYF
TRBV19,TRBJ1-2,medium-sized,TRBD1,TGTGCCAGTAGTATCCTACAGGGGAACGGCTACACCTTC,CASSILQGNGYTF
TRBV20-1,TRBJ2-7,many,TRBD1,TGCAGTGCTAGAGATTTTTCGGGACAGGAAACACCCTACGAGCAGTACTTC,CSARDFSGQETPYEQYF
TRBV6-1,TRBJ1-4,many,TRBD1,TGTGCCAGCGGGGGGACAGTGGATGAAAAACTGTTTTTT,CASGGTVDEKLFF
TRBV20-1,TRBJ2-1,many,TRBD2,TGCAGTGCTAGGAGCGCTTGGGGACTAGCGGGCTCCTACAATGAGCAGTTCTTC,CSARSAWGLAGSYNEQFF
TRBV20-1,TRBJ2-7,many,TRBD2,TGCAGTGCTAGAGATCGGTTGGCGGGAGCGGTATACGAGCAGTACTTC,CSARDRLAGAVYEQYF
TRBV28,TRBJ2-7,many,-,TGTGCCAGCAGGCCCCCAATTCAGGGGATTCAATCCGAGCAGTACTTC,CASRPPIQGIQSEQYF
TRBV6-1,TRBJ1-1,-,-,TGTGCCAGCAGCAAAGACGTGACAGCTGGCACTGAAGCTCTCTTT,CASSKDVTAGTEALF
TRBV20-1,TRBJ2-5,-,-,TGCAGTGCCATAGGCTTAGGGGTGGAGACCCAGTACTTC,CSAIGLGVETQYF
TRBV28,TRBJ2-1,many,-,TGTGCCAGCAGTTTAAGTTTCCTCAATGAGCAGTTCTTC,CASSLSFLNEQFF
TRBV5-8,TRBJ2-7,large,-,TGTGCCAGCAGCTTGGTACAGGGTGTTTCCTACGAGCAGTACTTC,CASSLVQGVSYEQYF
TRBV27,TRBJ2-6,-,TRBD1,TGTGCCAGCAGGCTCCTCGGGGGGACAGGGATAGGGTCTTGGGCCAACTTCCTGACTTTC,CASRLLGGTGIGSWANFLTF
TRBV28,TRBJ2-5,many,TRBD2,TGTGCCAGCCACCCCGGGCCACTAGCGGACTTACAAGAGACCCAGTACTTC,CASHPGPLADLQETQYF
TRBV11-2,TRBJ1-3,many,-,TGTGCCAGCAGCCCTACGCATGGAAACACCATATATTTT,CASSPTHGNTIYF
TRBV9,TRBJ2-3,many,-,TGTGCCAGCAGCCCCGGGCCGACAGATACGCAGTATTTT,CASSPGPTDTQYF
TRBV30,TRBJ1-2,many,-,TGTGCCTGGACGGGACCTATGTCTTACTATGGCTACACCTTC,CAWTGPMSYYGYTF
TRBV20-1,TRBJ2-7,many,-,TGCAGTGCAAAAAAAGACCGAGGGGAGCAGTACTTC,CSAKKDRGEQYF